The rows below give T cell receptor beta chains drawn from one sample of a study of shared clonotypes between healthy human individuals. Generated by immunoSEQ multiplex PCR, the TCRdb table keeps only in-frame clones and is missing some. There are around 610,000 clones in the sample; around 96% occur only once, and about 0.12% lies in the top ten. The sequenced sample was naive CD8+ T cells sorted from blood. These TCRs come from a woman younger than 45 in good health. CDR3s include the opening cysteine and the closing phenylalanine or tryptophan. The D gene is left open where the match is weak. For some rows the clone size is stated as once, few or many, or as a class when expanded; others skip it.

V gene: TRBV13; J gene: TRBJ2-5; clone size: -; D gene: TRBD2; CDR3 protein: CASSGLAEETQYF; CDR3 DNA: TGTGCCAGCAGCGGACTAGCGGAGGAGACCCAGTACTTC
V gene: TRBV11-2; J gene: TRBJ2-3; clone size: -; D gene: TRBD2; CDR3 protein: CASSLDLAGGPRQTDTQYF; CDR3 DNA: TGTGCCAGCAGCTTAGATCTAGCGGGAGGGCCGAGGCAGACAGATACGCAGTATTTT
V gene: TRBV7-9; J gene: TRBJ2-3; clone size: -; D gene: -; CDR3 protein: CASSSPGVSTDTQYF; CDR3 DNA: TGTGCCAGCAGCTCGCCAGGGGTTAGCACAGATACGCAGTATTTT
V gene: TRBV28; J gene: TRBJ2-7; clone size: -; D gene: -; CDR3 protein: CASSAVADSYEQYF; CDR3 DNA: TGTGCCAGCAGCGCAGTAGCGGACTCCTACGAGCAGTACTTC
V gene: TRBV9; J gene: TRBJ1-6; clone size: -; D gene: TRBD1; CDR3 protein: CASSPTGGENSPLHF; CDR3 DNA: TGTGCCAGCAGTCCGACAGGGGGGGAGAATTCACCCCTCCACTTT
V gene: TRBV6-5; J gene: TRBJ1-3; clone size: -; D gene: -; CDR3 protein: CASRTGSSGNTIYF; CDR3 DNA: TGTGCCAGCAGGACGGGGAGCTCTGGAAACACCATATATTTT
V gene: TRBV29-1; J gene: TRBJ2-1; clone size: once; D gene: -; CDR3 protein: CSVEVGGKLARSSYNEQFF; CDR3 DNA: TGCAGCGTTGAAGTGGGAGGAAAACTAGCTCGAAGCTCCTACAATGAGCAGTTCTTC
V gene: TRBV2; J gene: TRBJ1-2; clone size: few; D gene: -; CDR3 protein: CASSDSSWGGYTF; CDR3 DNA: TGTGCCAGCAGTGACTCCAGCTGGGGTGGCTACACCTTC
V gene: TRBV28; J gene: TRBJ2-5; clone size: -; D gene: -; CDR3 protein: CASSLYGYQETQYF; CDR3 DNA: TGTGCCAGCAGTTTATACGGGTACCAAGAGACCCAGTACTTC
V gene: TRBV9; J gene: TRBJ2-2; clone size: -; D gene: -; CDR3 protein: CASSFPSGTYTGELFF; CDR3 DNA: TGTGCCAGCAGCTTCCCCTCGGGAACGTACACCGGGGAGCTGTTTTTT
V gene: TRBV27; J gene: TRBJ2-7; clone size: -; D gene: TRBD1; CDR3 protein: CASSPGQGLDEQYF; CDR3 DNA: TGTGCCAGCAGTCCAGGACAGGGTTTGGACGAGCAGTACTTC
V gene: TRBV28; J gene: TRBJ2-7; clone size: -; D gene: -; CDR3 protein: CASSPLDRPAEQYF; CDR3 DNA: TGTGCCAGCAGTCCTTTGGACCGACCGGCGGAGCAGTACTTC
V gene: TRBV7-8; J gene: TRBJ2-2; clone size: -; D gene: -; CDR3 protein: CASNLQANTGELFF; CDR3 DNA: TGTGCCAGCAATCTGCAAGCGAACACCGGGGAGCTGTTTTTT
V gene: TRBV29-1; J gene: TRBJ1-2; clone size: few; D gene: -; CDR3 protein: CSVEDSQDHYGYTF; CDR3 DNA: TGCAGCGTTGAAGATTCTCAGGATCACTATGGCTACACCTTC
V gene: TRBV4-2; J gene: TRBJ2-7; clone size: -; D gene: -; CDR3 protein: CASSQGPPYEQYF; CDR3 DNA: TGTGCCAGCAGCCAAGGACCTCCTTACGAGCAGTACTTC
V gene: TRBV27; J gene: TRBJ2-7; clone size: -; D gene: -; CDR3 protein: CASSFASDYEQYF; CDR3 DNA: TGTGCCAGCAGTTTCGCGTCAGACTACGAGCAGTACTTC
V gene: TRBV28; J gene: TRBJ2-1; clone size: -; D gene: TRBD2; CDR3 protein: CASSLVSSGGYNEQFF; CDR3 DNA: TGTGCCAGCAGTTTAGTGTCTAGCGGGGGTTACAATGAGCAGTTCTTC
V gene: TRBV19; J gene: TRBJ2-3; clone size: -; D gene: -; CDR3 protein: CASSIATVGTDTQYF; CDR3 DNA: TGTGCCAGTAGTATCGCGACAGTAGGCACAGATACGCAGTATTTT
V gene: TRBV5-4; J gene: TRBJ2-2; clone size: once; D gene: -; CDR3 protein: CASSRQVAGELFF; CDR3 DNA: TGTGCCAGCAGCCGACAGGTGGCCGGGGAGCTGTTTTTT
V gene: TRBV25-1; J gene: TRBJ2-7; clone size: -; D gene: -; CDR3 protein: CASSPRLEFEQYF; CDR3 DNA: TGTGCCAGCAGTCCTCGACTAGAATTCGAGCAGTACTTC